The following is a TCR beta chain sequence with its context. RNA, once extracted, was reverse transcribed into cDNA for use as the sequencing template. Clones were read by immunoSEQ multiplex PCR, and TCRdb kept only the in-frame ones, dropping some. The table lists 30,000 to 40,000 clones, about 80% of them singletons. The data were taken from a study of CD8+ T cells in alopecia areata. V was clipped by 4 bases and J by 5 bases, with 16 bases between them. The germline gives CDR1 SGDLS, CDR2 YYNGEE. CDR3 length: 14 residues. This clonotype was sampled from a human donor with alopecia areata. The sample comprised NKG2D-low CD8+ T cells sorted from blood. This sequence joins TRBV9 and TRBJ2-7; the D call may be TRBD1 or TRBD2 (5 bases each). The CDR3 nucleotides read TGTGCCAGCAGCACCGGGACGTCATTCCACGAGCAGTACTTC. It specifies CASSTGTSFHEQYF.